This T cell receptor beta chain was documented in a study of cytomegalovirus exposure and HLA in healthy donors (dated by TCRdb to 2015 to 2018). Background for the entire study: A later analysis indicated that the 95 to 150 validation repertoires were generated on the platform also employed for the 700 or so repertoires of the first cohort. The study aimed to test whether signatures of past pathogen exposure could be identified by cataloging public T cell receptors. A separate validation cohort of about 110 different subjects was used in addition to the roughly 700-subject first cohort. The study combined high-throughput TCR immunosequencing, statistical association of individual TCRs with disease status, and machine learning to predict cytomegalovirus infection status. The study at large found these results: All 120 or so repertoires were used to score co-occurrence in the validation cohort in a later analysis, because that analysis had no HLA typing for the cohort. In vitro tests confirmed that a few of the cytomegalovirus-associated TCR beta chains recognize cytomegalovirus antigens. Subsequent analysis determined that TCRs grouped into clusters in the first cohort also showed a tendency toward co-occurrence across the roughly 120 validation repertoires, and approximately 94% of cluster scores exceeded 0. The authors suggested that the approach could potentially be generalized to other disease states and immunological phenotypes. While some public TCRs were present in many individuals, most TCR sequences turned up only very rarely across donors. A total of 164 TCR beta chains were listed by the study as associated with cytomegalovirus. The classifier was reported to diagnose cytomegalovirus status with high specificity and sensitivity in both the original and validation cohorts.

Libraries were made using the immunoSEQ multiplex PCR assay. As for the original processing: To diagnose cytomegalovirus status from the catalog of TCR beta chain sequences, a statistical classification framework was built. Drawn from immuneACCESS, this table holds only the in-frame rearrangements with V and J called that TCRdb kept. Clones are partly lost; checked studies trace under half to an unresolved V gene and leave the rest unexplained. The D gene and trimming were derived from the DNA, and the V and J assignments and clone size from that table. Here the sample has hundreds of thousands of clones; 85% to 90% occur a single time. The top ten clones comprise around 2.6% of the sample. With respect to this clone: The target of this receptor is not known. The input lacks base qualities; no much larger clone sits a single base away.

In the germline V gene, CDR1 corresponds to MGHRA and CDR2 to YSYEKL. CDR3 length: 18 amino acids, cysteine to phenylalanine. The DNA shown is the 54-base CDR3, in frame from base 1. Trimming removed 5 bases from V and 0 bases from J; the gene matches leave 13 bases unexplained. The donors belonged to the validation cohort of over a hundred subjects, which was separate from the approximately 660-subject first cohort. The chain couples TRBV4-1 to TRBJ2-4; TRBD2 lines up with 7 middle nucleotides. Source material: PBMCs. This sequence originates from a man between 18 and 29 years old in good health and CMV-seronegative. The CDR3 corresponds to CASSYWTSSGEAKNIQYF. The base sequence is TGCGCCAGCAGCTACTGGACTAGTTCGGGGGAAGCCAAAAACATTCAGTACTTC.